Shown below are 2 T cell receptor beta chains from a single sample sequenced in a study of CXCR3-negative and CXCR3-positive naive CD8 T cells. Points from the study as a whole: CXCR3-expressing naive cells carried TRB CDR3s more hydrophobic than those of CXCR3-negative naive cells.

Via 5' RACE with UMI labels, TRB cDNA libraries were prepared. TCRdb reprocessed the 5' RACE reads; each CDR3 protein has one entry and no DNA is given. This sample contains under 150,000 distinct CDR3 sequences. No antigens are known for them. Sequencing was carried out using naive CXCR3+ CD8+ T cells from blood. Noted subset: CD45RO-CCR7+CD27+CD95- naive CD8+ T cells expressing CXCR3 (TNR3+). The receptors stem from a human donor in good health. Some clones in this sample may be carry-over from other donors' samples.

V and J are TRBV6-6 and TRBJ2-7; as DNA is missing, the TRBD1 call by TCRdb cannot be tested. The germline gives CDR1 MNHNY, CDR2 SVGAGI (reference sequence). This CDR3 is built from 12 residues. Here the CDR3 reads CASSSGVYEQYF.

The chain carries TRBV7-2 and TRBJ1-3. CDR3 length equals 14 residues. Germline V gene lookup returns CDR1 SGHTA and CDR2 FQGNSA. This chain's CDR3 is CASSPLGGDDTIYF.